This TCR beta chain was identified in a study of T cell repertoires in ileal Crohn's disease. This CDR3 contains 14 residues. Germline trimming cut 4 bases from V and 0 bases from J; bases unmatched to any gene: 3. In germline, CDR1 is MDHEN, CDR2 SYDVKM. The table came from immunoSEQ multiplex PCR; TCRdb's copy has only in-frame clones and leaves some out. This table has nearly 11,000 clones, over 55% appearing once. The time point is: neoterminal ileum biopsy at postoperative endoscopy, about 6 months after surgery. With regard to this clone: Its matching antigen is unknown.

Study results and caveats: Postoperative endoscopy occurred within one year, median about 6.9 months. Clonal expansions were more frequent in active smokers than non-smokers at surgery.

The TCR sequence derives from an adult with Crohn's disease. Sequencing was performed on ileal tissue. The chain joins TRBV28 to TRBJ2-7; 7 bases align to TRBD2. CDR3 coding DNA: TGTGCCAGCAGTTCGGGAGGCCTCTCCTACGAGCAGTACTTC. Amino acids: CASSSGGLSYEQYF. The full variable domain, with the rest looked up from reference TRBV28 and TRBJ2-7, is DVKVTQSSRYLVKRTGEKVFLECVQDMDHENMFWYRQDPGLGLRLIYFSYDVKMKEKGDIPEGYSVSREKKERFSLILESASTNQTSMYLCASSSGGLSYEQYFGPGTRLTVT.